The clone carrying this T cell receptor (beta chain) has ten or more counts. Antigen: not known. Amplified TCR beta CDR3 regions derived from RNA transcripts. Using the HTBI primer set, a first-round RT-PCR was run on the TCR CDR3. TCRdb reprocessed the multiplex PCR reads with MiXCR, giving one entry per CDR3 protein. Of about 540,000 distinct CDR3 sequences in the sample, about 43% were seen once. The germline V and J ends were trimmed by 2 bases and 4 bases, with 10 bases remaining between them. Germline values: CDR1 KGHDR, CDR2 SFDVKD. CDR3 size: 15 residues. Graves' hyperthyroidism without ophthalmopathy progression within 18 months was termed stable. Patients having uncontrolled infection, another autoimmune disease, pregnancy or lactation were not included. The data were obtained in a study of T cells in Graves' hyperthyroidism and ophthalmopathy. Study observations and caveats: A 13 V-J model separated ophthalmopathy from stable hyperthyroidism. Blood also carried most thyroid clonotypes expanded above 0.001.

The sample comprised peripheral blood or thyroid tissue (not recorded which). This sequence was found in a woman between 18 and 30 years old with Graves' hyperthyroidism. The rearrangement links TRBV24-1 to TRBJ2-2, with D tentatively TRBD1 (6 bases). The CDR3 DNA sequence: TGTGCCACCAGTGATTCAGGACAGATCACCGGGGAGCTGTTTTTT. It is translated as CATSDSGQITGELFF.